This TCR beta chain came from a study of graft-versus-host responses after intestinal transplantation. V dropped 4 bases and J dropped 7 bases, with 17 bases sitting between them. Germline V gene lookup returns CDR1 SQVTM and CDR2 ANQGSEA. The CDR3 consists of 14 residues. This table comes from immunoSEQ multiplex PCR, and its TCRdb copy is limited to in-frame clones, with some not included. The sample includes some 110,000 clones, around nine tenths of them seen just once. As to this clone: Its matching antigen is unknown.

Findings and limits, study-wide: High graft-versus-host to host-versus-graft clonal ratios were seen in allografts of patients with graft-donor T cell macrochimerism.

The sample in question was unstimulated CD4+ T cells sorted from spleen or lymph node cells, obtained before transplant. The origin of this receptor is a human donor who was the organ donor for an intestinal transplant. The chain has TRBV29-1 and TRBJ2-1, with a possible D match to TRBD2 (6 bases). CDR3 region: CSVVGGSRVNEQFF. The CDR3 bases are TGCAGCGTTGTAGGAGGGAGTCGGGTGAATGAGCAGTTCTTC.